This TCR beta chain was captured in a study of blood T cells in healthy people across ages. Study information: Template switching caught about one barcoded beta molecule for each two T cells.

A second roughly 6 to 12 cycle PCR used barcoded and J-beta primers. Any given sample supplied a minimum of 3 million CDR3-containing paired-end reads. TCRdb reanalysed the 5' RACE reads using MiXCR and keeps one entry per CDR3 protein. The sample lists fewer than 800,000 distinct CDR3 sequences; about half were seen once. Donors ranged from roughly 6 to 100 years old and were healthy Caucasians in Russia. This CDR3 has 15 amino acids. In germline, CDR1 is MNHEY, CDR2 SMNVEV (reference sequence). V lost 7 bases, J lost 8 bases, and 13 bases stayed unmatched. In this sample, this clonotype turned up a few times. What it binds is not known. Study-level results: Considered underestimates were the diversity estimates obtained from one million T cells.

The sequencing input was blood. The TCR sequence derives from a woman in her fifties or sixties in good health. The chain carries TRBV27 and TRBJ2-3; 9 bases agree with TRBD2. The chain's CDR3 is CASIGKASGMGTQYF. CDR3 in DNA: TGTGCCAGCATAGGCAAGGCTAGCGGGATGGGTACGCAGTATTTT.